This T cell receptor (beta chain) stems from a study of Ad26.COV2.S vaccination and SARS-CoV-2 variants. The protocol was immunoSEQ multiplex PCR, while the TCRdb copy is restricted to in-frame clones and leaves out a portion. Here the sample spans about 420,000 clones, over 75% being singletons. Treatment denoted: some 20 received Ad26.COV2.S at low or high dose, single or two shots; 5 received placebo; per-sample allocation not given. The samples date from day 63 after the first vaccine or placebo injection. An Ad26 vector was used to express Wuhan-strain SARS-CoV-2 spike as the vaccine. As regards this clone: The antigen remains unidentified.

Whole-study findings and limits: Comparability of non-spike TCR breadth was observed across vaccine and placebo recipients.

The CDR3 is made up of 15 amino acids. Per the germline V gene, CDR1 is MNHNY and CDR2 is SVGAGI (reference sequence). Trimming took 2 bases from V and 11 from J; bases not matched to a gene: 14. The clonotype was recovered from a person aged 18 to 59 who received the Ad26.COV2.S COVID-19 vaccine or a placebo. The J gene is TRBJ2-7, the V gene TRBV6-6; 8 bases agree with TRBD1. The material was peripheral blood, obtained in a trial of Ad26.COV2.S vaccine versus placebo. CDR3 in amino acids: CASSYEGQGARSKYF. DNA of the CDR3: TGTGCCAGCAGTTACGAGGGGCAGGGGGCGCGAAGTAAGTACTTC.